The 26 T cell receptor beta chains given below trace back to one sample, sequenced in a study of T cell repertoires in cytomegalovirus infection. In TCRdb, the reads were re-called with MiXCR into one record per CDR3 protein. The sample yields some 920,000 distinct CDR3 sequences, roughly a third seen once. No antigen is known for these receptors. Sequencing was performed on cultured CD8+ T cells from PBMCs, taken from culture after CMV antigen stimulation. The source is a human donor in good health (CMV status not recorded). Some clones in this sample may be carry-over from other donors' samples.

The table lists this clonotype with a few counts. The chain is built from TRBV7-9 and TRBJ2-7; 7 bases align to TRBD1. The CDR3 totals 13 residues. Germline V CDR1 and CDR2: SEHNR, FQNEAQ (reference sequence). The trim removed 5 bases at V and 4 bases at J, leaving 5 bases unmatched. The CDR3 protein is CASSRDSGYEQYV. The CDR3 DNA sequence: TGTGCCAGCAGCCGGGACAGTGGGTACGAGCAGTACGTC.

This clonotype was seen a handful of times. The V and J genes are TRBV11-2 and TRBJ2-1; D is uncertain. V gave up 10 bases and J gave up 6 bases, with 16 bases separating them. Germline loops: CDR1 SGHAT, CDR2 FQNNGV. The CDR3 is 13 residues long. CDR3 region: CATSVGPLNEQFF. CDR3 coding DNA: TGTGCCACCAGTGTAGGGCCCCTCAATGAGCAGTTCTTC.

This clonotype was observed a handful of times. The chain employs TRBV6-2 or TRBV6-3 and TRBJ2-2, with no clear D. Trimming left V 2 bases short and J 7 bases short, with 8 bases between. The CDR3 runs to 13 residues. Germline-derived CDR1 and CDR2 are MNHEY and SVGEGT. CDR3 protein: CASSYQLGGELFF. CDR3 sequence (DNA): TGTGCCAGCAGTTACCAGCTTGGCGGGGAGCTGTTTTTT.

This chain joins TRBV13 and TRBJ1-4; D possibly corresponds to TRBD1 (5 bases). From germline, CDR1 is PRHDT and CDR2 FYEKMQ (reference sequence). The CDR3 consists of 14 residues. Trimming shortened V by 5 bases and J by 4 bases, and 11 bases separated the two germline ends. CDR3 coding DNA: TGTGCCAGCAGCGAGGGACGGGGTAATGAAAAACTGTTTTTT. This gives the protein CASSEGRGNEKLFF.

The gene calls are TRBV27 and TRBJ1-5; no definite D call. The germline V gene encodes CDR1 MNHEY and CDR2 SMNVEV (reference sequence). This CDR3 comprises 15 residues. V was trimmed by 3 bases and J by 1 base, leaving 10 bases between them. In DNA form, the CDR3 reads TGTGCCAGCAGTTTTCTCGGCGACAGCAATCAGCCCCAGCATTTT. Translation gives CASSFLGDSNQPQHF.

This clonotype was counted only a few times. This CDR3 reads CASTTLGNTEAFF. CDR3 bases: TGTGCCAGCACAACTCTGGGAAACACTGAAGCTTTCTTT. The chain recombines TRBV6-2 or TRBV6-3 with TRBJ1-1; D gene unclear. The germline gives CDR1 MNHEY, CDR2 SVGEGT. This CDR3 contains 13 residues. Trimming removed 7 bases from V and 2 bases from J, with 11 bases in between.

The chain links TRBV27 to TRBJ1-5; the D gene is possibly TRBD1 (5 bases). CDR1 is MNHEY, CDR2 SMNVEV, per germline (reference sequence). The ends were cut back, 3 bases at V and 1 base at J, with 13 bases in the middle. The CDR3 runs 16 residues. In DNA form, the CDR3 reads TGTGCCAGCAGTTTTGGGGCGGAGCAAAGCAATCAGCCCCAGCATTTT. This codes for CASSFGAEQSNQPQHF.

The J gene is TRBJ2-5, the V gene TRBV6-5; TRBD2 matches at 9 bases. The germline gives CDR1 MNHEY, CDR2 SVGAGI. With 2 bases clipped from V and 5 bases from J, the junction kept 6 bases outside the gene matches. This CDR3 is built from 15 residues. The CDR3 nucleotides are TGTGCCAGCAGTTACCGGCGGGGGGGTGTGGAGACCCAGTACTTC. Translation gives CASSYRRGGVETQYF.

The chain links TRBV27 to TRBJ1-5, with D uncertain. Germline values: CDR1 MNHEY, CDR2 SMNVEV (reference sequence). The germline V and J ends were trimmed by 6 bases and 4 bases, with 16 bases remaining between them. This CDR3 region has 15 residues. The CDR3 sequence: CASRPRGRANQPQHF. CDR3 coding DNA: TGTGCCAGCAGGCCTCGAGGGCGCGCGAATCAGCCCCAGCATTTT.

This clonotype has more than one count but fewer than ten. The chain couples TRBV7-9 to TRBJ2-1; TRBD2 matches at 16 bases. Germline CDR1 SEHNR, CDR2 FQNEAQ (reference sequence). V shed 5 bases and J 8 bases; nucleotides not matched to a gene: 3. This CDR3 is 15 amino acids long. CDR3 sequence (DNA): TGTGCCAGCAGCCTCGGGACTAGCGGGAGGGATGAGCAGTTCTTC. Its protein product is CASSLGTSGRDEQFF. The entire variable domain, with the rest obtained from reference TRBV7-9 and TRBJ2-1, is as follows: DTGVSQNPRHKITKRGQNVTFRCDPISEHNRLYWYRQTLGQGPEFLTYFQNEAQLEKSRLLSDRFSAERPKGSFSTLEIQRTEQGDSAMYLCASSLGTSGRDEQFFGPGTRLTVL.

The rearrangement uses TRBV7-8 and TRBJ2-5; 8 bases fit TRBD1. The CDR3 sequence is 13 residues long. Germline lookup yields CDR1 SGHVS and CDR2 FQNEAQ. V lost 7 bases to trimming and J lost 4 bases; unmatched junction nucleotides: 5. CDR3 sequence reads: CASITQGGETQYF. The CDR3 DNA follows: TGTGCCAGCATCACACAGGGGGGAGAGACCCAGTACTTC. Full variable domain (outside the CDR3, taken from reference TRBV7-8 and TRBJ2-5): GAGVSQSPRYKVAKRGQDVALRCDPISGHVSLFWYQQALGQGPEFLTYFQNEAQLDKSGLPSDRFFAERPEGSVSTLKIQRTQQEDSAVYLCASITQGGETQYFGPGTRLLVL.

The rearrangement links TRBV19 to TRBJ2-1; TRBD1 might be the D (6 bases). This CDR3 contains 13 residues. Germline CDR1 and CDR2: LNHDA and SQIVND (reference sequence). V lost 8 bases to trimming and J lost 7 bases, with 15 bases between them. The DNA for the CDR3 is TGTGCCAGTGGTCGGACAGTTCTAAATGAGCAGTTCTTC. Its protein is CASGRTVLNEQFF.

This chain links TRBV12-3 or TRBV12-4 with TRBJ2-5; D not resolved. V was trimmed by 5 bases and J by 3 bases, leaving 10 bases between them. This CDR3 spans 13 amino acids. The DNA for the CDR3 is TGTGCCAGCAGTCGCAGTGGGGAAGAGACCCAGTACTTC. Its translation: CASSRSGEETQYF.

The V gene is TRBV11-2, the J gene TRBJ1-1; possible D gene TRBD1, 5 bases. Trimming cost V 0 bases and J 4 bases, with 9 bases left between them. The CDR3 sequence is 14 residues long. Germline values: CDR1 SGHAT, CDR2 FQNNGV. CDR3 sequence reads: CASSLEVGPTEAFF. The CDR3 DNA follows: TGTGCCAGCAGCTTAGAGGTGGGACCCACTGAAGCTTTCTTT.

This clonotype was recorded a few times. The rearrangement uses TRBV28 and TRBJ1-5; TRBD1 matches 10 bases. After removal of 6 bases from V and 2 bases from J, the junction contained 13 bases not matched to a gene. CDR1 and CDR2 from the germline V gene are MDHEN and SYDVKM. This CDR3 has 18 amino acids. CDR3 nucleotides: TGTGCCAGCAGAACCTGGACAGGGGGGTATAGCGGCAATCAGCCCCAGCATTTT. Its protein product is CASRTWTGGYSGNQPQHF.

CDR3 sequence reads: CASSLSSQGYQPQHF. CDR3 DNA sequence: TGTGCCAGCAGTTTATCGTCACAGGGGTATCAGCCCCAGCATTTT. V gene TRBV27 combines with J gene TRBJ1-5; 7 bases are shared with TRBD1. The CDR3 sequence is 15 residues long. Germline CDR1 is MNHEY and CDR2 is SMNVEV (reference sequence). J gave up 5 bases and V 0 bases, and 4 bases lay outside the gene matches.

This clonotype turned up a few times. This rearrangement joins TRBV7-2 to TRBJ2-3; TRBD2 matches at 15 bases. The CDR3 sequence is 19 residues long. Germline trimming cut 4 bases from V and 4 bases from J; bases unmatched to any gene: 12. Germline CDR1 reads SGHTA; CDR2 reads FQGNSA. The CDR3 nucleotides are TGTGCCAGCAGCTCGACTCGGGGACTAGCGGGGGGTCCTGCAGATACGCAGTATTTT. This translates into CASSSTRGLAGGPADTQYF.

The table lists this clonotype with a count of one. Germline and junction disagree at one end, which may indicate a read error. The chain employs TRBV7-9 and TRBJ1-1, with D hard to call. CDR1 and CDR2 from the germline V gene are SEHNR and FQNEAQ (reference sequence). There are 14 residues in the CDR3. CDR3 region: CTSSLKGMNTEAFF. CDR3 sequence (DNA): TGTACCAGCAGCTTGAAGGGCATGAACACTGAAGCTTTCTTT.

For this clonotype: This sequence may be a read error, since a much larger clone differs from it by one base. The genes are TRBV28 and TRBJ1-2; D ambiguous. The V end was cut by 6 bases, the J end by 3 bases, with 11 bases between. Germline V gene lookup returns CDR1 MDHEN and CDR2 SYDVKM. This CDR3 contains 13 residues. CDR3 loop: CASSLDTYYGYTF. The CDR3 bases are TGTGCCAGCAGCTTAGACACCTACTATGGCTACACCTTC.

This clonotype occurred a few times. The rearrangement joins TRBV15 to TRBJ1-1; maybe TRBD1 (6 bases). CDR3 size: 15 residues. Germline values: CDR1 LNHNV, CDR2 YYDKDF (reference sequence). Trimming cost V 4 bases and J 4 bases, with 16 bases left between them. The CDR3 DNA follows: TGTGCCACCAGCACAGACAGGTTCTGGGGCACTGAAGCTTTCTTT. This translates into CATSTDRFWGTEAFF.

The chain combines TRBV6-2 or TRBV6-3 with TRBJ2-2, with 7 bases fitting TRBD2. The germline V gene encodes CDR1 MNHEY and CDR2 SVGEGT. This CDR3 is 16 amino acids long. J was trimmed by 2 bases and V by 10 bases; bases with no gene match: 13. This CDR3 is CATFSKRDYNTGELFF. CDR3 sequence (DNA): TGTGCCACCTTCAGTAAAAGGGACTACAACACCGGGGAGCTGTTTTTT.

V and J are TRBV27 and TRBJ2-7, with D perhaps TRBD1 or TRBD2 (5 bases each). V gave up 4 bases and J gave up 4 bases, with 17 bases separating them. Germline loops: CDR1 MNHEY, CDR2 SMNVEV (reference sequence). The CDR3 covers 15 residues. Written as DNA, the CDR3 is TGTGCCAGCAGTTCCGGCTCGGGACCCTCTTACGAGCAGTACGTC. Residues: CASSSGSGPSYEQYV.

The CDR3 spells CAIRGAMNTEAFF. CDR3 bases: TGTGCTATACGGGGGGCGATGAACACTGAAGCTTTCTTT. The J gene is TRBJ1-1, the V gene TRBV12-5, with a possible D match to TRBD1 (6 bases). Germline CDR1 reads LGHNT; CDR2 reads FRNRAP. Trimming removed 10 bases at V and 0 bases at J, with 12 bases between. The CDR3 sequence is 13 residues long.

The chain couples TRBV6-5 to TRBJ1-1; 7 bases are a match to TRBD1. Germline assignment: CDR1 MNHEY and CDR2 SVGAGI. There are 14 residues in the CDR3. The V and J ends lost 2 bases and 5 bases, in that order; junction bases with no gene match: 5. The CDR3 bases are TGTGCCAGCAGTTACGAGGGGGCATGGACTGAAGCTTTCTTT. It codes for CASSYEGAWTEAFF.

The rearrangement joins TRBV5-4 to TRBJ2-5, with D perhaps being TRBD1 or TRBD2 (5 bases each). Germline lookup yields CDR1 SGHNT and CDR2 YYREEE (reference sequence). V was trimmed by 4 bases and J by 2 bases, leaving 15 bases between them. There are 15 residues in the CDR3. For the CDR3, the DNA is TGTGCCAGCAGCCCCTACGGGGACCAACAAGAGACCCAGTACTTC. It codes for CASSPYGDQQETQYF.

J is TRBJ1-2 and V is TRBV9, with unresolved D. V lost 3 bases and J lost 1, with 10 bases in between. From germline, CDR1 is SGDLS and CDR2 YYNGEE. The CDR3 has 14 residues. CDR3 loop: CASSGMRGNYGYTF. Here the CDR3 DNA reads TGTGCCAGCAGCGGGATGCGGGGTAACTATGGCTACACCTTC.